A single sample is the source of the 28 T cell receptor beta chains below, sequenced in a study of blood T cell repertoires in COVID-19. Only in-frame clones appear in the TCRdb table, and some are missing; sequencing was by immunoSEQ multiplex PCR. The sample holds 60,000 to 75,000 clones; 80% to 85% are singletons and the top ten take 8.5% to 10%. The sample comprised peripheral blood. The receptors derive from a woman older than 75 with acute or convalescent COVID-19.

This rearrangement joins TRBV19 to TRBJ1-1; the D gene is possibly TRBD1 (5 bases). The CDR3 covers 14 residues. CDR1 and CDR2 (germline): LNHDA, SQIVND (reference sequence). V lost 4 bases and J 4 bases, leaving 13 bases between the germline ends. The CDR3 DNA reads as TGTGCCAGTAGTAGCCAGGGTTGGGGCACTGAAGCTTTCTTT. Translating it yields CASSSQGWGTEAFF.

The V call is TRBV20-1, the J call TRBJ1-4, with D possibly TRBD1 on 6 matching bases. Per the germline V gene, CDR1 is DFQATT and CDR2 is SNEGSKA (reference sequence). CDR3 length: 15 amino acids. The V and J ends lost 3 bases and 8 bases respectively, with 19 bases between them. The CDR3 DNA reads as TGCAGTGCTAGTCTGGTTAGGGGTGGGGGCGAAAAACTGTTTTTT. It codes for CSASLVRGGGEKLFF.

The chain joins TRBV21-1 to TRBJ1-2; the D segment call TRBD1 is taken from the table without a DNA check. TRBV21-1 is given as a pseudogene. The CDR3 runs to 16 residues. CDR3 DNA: TGTGCCAGCAGCAAACTTGAGGCAGGGGGGACCTATGGCTACACCTTC. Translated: CASSKLEAGGTYGYTF.

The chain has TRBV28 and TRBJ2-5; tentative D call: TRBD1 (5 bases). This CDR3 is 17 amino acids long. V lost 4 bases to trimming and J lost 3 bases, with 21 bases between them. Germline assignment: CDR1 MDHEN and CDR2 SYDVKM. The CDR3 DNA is TGTGCCAGCAGTTCCCTCCGCAGGGAAACGGCGGAAGAGACCCAGTACTTC. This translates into CASSSLRRETAEETQYF.

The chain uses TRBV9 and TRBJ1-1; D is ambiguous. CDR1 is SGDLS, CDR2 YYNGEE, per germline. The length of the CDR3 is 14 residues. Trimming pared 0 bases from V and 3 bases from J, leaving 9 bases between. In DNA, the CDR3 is TGTGCCAGCAGCGTAGGGAGTCTCGACACTGAAGCTTTCTTT. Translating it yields CASSVGSLDTEAFF.

CDR3 DNA: TGTGCCAGCAGCCCAACAGTCGACTATGGCTACACCTTC. The encoded protein is CASSPTVDYGYTF. The V and J genes are TRBV5-4 and TRBJ1-2, with D uncertain. The CDR3 runs to 13 residues. Per the germline V gene, CDR1 is SGHNT and CDR2 is YYREEE (reference sequence). V was pared by 4 bases and J by 3 bases, with 10 bases between.

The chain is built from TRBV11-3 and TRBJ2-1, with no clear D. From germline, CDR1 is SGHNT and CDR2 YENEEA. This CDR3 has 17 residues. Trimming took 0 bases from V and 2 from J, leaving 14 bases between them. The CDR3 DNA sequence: TGTGCCAGCAGCTTAGATCGGGTGGGTCCAACCTACAATGAGCAGTTCTTC. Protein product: CASSLDRVGPTYNEQFF.

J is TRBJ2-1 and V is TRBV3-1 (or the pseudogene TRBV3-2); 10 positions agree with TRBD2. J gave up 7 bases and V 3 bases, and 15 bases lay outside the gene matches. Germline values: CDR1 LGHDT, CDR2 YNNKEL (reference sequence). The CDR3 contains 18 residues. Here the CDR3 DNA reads TGTGCCAGCAGCCACGTGGGTAGCGGGGGGACCCTTCTAAATGAGCAGTTCTTC. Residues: CASSHVGSGGTLLNEQFF.

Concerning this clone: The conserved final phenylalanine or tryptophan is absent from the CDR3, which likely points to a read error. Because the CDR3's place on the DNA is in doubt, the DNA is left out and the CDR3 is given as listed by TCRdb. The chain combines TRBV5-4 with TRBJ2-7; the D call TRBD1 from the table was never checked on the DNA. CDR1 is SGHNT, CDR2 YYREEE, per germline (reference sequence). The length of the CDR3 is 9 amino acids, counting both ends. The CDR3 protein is CASSSYREI.

For the CDR3, the DNA is TGTGCCAGTAGTATTGTCTTGCGGGGGGAGCAGTATTTT. It is translated as CASSIVLRGEQYF. The chain joins TRBV19 to TRBJ2-3, with TRBD2 matching 8 bases. The germline V gene has CDR1 LNHDA and CDR2 SQIVND (reference sequence). The CDR3 totals 13 residues. V trimming: 3 bases; J trimming: 11 bases; junction bases outside the gene matches: 7.

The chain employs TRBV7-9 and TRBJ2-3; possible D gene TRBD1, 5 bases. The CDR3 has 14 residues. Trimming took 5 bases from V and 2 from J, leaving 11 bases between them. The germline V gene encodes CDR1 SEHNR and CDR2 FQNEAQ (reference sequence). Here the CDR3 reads CASSQATDTDTQYF. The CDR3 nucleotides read TGTGCCAGCAGCCAAGCGACAGACACAGATACGCAGTATTTT.

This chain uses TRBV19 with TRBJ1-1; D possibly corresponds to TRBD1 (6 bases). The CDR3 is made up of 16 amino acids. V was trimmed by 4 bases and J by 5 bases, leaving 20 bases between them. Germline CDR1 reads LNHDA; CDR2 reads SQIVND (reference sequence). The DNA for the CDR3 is TGTGCCAGTAGTAGGGGGTCCCGGGACATTCGAACTGAAGCTTTCTTT. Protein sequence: CASSRGSRDIRTEAFF.

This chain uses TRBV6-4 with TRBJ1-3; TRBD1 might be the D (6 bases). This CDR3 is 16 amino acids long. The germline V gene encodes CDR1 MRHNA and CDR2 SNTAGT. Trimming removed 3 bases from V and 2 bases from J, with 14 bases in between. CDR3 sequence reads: CASSEVPGATGNTIYF. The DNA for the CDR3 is TGTGCCAGCAGTGAGGTCCCAGGGGCCACTGGAAACACCATATATTTT.

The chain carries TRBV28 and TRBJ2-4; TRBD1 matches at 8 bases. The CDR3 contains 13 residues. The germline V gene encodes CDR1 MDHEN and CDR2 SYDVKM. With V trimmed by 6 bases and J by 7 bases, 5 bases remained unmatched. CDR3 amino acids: CASRNRQGNIQYF. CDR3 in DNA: TGTGCCAGCAGGAACCGACAGGGGAACATTCAGTACTTC. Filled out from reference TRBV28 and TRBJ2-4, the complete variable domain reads DVKVTQSSRYLVKRTGEKVFLECVQDMDHENMFWYRQDPGLGLRLIYFSYDVKMKEKGDIPEGYSVSREKKERFSLILESASTNQTSMYLCASRNRQGNIQYFGAGTRLSVL.

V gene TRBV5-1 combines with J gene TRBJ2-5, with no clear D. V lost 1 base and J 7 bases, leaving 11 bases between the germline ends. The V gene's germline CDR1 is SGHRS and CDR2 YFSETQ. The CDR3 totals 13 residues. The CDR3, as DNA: TGCGCCAGCAGCTTGATCGTATCGGGGACCCAGTACTTC. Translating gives CASSLIVSGTQYF. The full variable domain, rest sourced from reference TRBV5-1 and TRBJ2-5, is KAGVTQTPRYLIKTRGQQVTLSCSPISGHRSVSWYQQTPGQGLQFLFEYFSETQRNKGNFPGRFSGRQFSNSRSEMNVSTLELGDSALYLCASSLIVSGTQYFGPGTRLLVL.

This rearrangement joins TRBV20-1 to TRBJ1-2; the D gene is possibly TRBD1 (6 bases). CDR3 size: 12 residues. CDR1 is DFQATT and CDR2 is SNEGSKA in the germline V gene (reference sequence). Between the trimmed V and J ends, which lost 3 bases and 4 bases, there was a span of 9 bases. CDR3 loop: CSASGGGYGYTF. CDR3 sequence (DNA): TGCAGTGCTAGTGGGGGCGGCTATGGCTACACCTTC.

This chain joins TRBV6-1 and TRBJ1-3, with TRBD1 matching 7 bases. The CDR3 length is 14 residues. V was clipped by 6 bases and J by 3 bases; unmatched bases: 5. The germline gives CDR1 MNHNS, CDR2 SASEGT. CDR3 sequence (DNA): TGTGCCAGCAGGGAGACAGGGAGTGGAAACACCATATATTTT. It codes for CASRETGSGNTIYF.

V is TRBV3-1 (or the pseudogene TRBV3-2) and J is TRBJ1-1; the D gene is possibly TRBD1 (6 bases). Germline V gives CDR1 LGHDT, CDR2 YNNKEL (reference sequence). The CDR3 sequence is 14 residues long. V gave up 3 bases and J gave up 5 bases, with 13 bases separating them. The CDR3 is CASSQMGAPTEAFF. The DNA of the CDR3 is TGTGCCAGCAGCCAGATGGGGGCGCCTACTGAAGCTTTCTTT.

CDR3 DNA sequence: TGTGCCAGCAGCGACGGGACAGGGGGGTACAATGAGCAGTTCTTC. It encodes CASSDGTGGYNEQFF. The chain recombines TRBV5-4 with TRBJ2-1, with 11 bases fitting TRBD1. Losses at the gene ends were 4 bases for V and 4 bases for J; bases not matched to a gene: 4. The CDR3 covers 15 residues. The germline CDR1 and CDR2 sequences are SGHNT and YYREEE (reference sequence).

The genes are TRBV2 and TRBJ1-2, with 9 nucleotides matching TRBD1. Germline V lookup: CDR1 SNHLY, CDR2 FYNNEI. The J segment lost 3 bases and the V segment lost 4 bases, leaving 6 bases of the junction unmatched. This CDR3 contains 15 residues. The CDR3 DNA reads TGTGCCAGCAGTGGGGGGACAGGGAATTACTATGGCTACACCTTC. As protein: CASSGGTGNYYGYTF.

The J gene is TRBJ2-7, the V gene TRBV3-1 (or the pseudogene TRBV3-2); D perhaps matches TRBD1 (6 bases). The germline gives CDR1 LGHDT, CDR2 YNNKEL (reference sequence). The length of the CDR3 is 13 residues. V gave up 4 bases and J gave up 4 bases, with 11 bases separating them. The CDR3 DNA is TGTGCCAGCAGCCTAGAACAGGGATACGAGCAGTACTTC. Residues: CASSLEQGYEQYF.

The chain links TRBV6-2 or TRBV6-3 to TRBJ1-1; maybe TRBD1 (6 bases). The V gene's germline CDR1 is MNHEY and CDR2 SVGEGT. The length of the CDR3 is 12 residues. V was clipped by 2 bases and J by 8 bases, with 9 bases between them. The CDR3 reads CASSYRTVEAFF. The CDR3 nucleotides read TGTGCCAGCAGTTACAGGACAGTAGAAGCTTTCTTT.

CDR3 region: CASSYRTGGPYEQYF. The CDR3 DNA reads as TGTGCCAGCAGTTACCGTACAGGGGGCCCCTACGAGCAGTACTTC. The chain is built from TRBV6-5 and TRBJ2-7; 9 nucleotides align to TRBD1. V shed 2 bases, J shed 2 bases, and the junction held 4 bases outside the gene matches. Per the germline V gene, CDR1 is MNHEY and CDR2 is SVGAGI. The CDR3 covers 15 residues.

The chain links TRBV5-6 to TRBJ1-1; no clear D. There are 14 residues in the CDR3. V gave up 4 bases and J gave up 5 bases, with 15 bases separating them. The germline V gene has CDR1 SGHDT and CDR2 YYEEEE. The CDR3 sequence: CASSRGWGGTEAFF. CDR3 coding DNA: TGTGCCAGCAGCCGGGGATGGGGTGGGACTGAAGCTTTCTTT.

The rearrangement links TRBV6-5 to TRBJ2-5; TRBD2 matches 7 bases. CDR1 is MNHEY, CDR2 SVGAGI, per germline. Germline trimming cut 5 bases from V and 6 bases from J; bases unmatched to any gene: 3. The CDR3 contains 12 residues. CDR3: CASSRLAKTQYF. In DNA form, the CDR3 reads TGTGCCAGCAGTAGACTAGCCAAGACCCAGTACTTC.

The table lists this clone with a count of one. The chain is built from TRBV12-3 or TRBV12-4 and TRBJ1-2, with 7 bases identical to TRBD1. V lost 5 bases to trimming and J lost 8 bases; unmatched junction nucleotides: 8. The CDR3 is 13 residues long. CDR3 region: CASSKDRREGYTF. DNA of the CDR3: TGTGCCAGCAGTAAGGACAGGAGAGAAGGCTACACCTTC.

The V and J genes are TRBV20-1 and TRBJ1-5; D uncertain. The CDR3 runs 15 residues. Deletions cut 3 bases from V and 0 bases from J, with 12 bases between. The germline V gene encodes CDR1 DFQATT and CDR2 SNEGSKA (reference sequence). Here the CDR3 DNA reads TGCAGTGCTAGTAATATGGGCCTTAGCAATCAGCCCCAGCATTTT. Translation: CSASNMGLSNQPQHF.

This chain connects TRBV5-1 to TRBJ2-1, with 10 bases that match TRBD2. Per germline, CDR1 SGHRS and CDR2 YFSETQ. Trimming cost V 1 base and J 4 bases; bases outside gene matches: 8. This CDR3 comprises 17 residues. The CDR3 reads CASSLTWGTSEYNEQFF. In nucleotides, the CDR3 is TGCGCCAGCAGCTTGACGTGGGGGACTAGCGAATACAATGAGCAGTTCTTC.